The clone carrying this TCR beta chain was detected a few times. Its antigen is undetermined. This sample was included in a study of regulatory T cells in long-lasting Graves disease. Indicated time point: persistent/refractory GD, antithyroid drugs over 5 years with positive TRAb. Making the TCR library involved RNA that had been extracted from PBMCs. Construction of TCR beta libraries relied on iRepertoire HTBI primers and on Arm-PCR targeting CDR3 regions. TCRdb processed the multiplex PCR reads anew with MiXCR; each CDR3 protein has one entry. The repertoire includes roughly 400,000 distinct CDR3 sequences, around 20% of them detected once, and less than 25% sits in the top ten. With 3 bases removed from V and 2 bases from J, the gap between germline ends came to 15 bases. The CDR3 consists of 15 residues. Germline V lookup: CDR1 SGHKS, CDR2 YYEKEE (reference sequence). Notes on the study in general: The TCR repertoire of persistent Graves' patients was less diverse than that of newly diagnosed ones.

The chain carries TRBV5-5 and TRBJ2-7; D unclear. The sequence came from a female donor with Graves disease. This specimen was peripheral blood mononuclear cells (PBMCs), taken when the disease was refractory, from a patient treated with antithyroid drugs. CDR3 DNA: TGTGCCAGCAGCTCGGACGGGCGGATAACCTACGAGCAGTACTTC. Its protein is CASSSDGRITYEQYF.